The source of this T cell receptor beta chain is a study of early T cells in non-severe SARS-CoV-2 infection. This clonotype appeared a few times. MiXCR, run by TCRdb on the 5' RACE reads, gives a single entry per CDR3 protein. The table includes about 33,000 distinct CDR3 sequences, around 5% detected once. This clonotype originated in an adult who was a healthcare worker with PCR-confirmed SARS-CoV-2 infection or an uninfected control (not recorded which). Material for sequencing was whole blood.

The DNA of the CDR3 is TGTGCCAGCAGCCAAGATGACCGCAGCTCCTACGAGCAGTACTTC. This encodes CASSQDDRSSYEQYF. The rearrangement uses TRBV4-2 and TRBJ2-7, with D unresolved. Germline CDR1 reads LGHNA; CDR2 reads YNFKEQ. This CDR3 is built from 15 residues. V was shortened by 0 bases and J by 0 bases, with 9 bases between the two germline ends.